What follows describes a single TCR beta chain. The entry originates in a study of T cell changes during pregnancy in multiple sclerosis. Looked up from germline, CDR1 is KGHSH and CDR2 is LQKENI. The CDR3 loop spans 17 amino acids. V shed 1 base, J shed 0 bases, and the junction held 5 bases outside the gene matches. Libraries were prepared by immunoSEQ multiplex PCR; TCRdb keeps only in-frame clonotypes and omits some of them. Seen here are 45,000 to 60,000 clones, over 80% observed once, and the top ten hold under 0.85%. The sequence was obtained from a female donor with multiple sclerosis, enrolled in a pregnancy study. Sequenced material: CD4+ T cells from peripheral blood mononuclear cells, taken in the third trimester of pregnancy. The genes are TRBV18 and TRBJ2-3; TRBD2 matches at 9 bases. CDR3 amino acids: CASSPLGLASSTDTQYF. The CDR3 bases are TGTGCCAGCTCACCACTCGGACTAGCGTCTAGCACAGATACGCAGTATTTT.